A few counts support the clone carrying this TCR beta chain. As yet, its antigen is unknown. 13 Jbeta primers and 60 Vbeta primers were used for the PCR. The repertoire was sequenced with immunoSEQ multiplex PCR; TCRdb's copy has only in-frame clones and lacks some. The table includes over 150,000 clones, about 72% detected once. The CDR3 extends over 13 amino acids. Germline V CDR1 and CDR2: SEHNR, FQNEAQ (reference sequence). Trimming cost V 4 bases and J 2 bases, with 7 bases left between them. These data come from a study of cytomegalovirus exposure and HLA in healthy donors. Study-wide results and limits: Researchers reported in a later analysis that a missense DCLRE1C variant was tied to TCR beta V- and J-gene trimming.

This TCR came from a man between 45 and 60 years old in good health and CMV-seropositive. The rearrangement uses TRBV7-9 and TRBJ2-3; D uncertain. Sequenced material: PBMCs. The DNA of the CDR3 is TGTGCCAGCAGCTCTCGTAACACAGATACGCAGTATTTT. As protein: CASSSRNTDTQYF.